This T cell receptor (beta chain) was documented in a study of beta chain features in type 1 diabetes. TCRB transcripts that were expressed got sequenced, as all of the isolated RNA had been reverse transcribed. Measured with immunoSEQ multiplex PCR; TCRdb has only the in-frame clones, and not every one. This table has around 500,000 clones, approximately 10% appearing once. This clone was detected a few times. The germline gives CDR1 LGHNA, CDR2 YNFKEQ. CDR3 size: 18 residues. J gave up 4 bases and V 1 base, and 8 bases lay outside the gene matches. The sequence came from a woman younger than 30 in good health. The gene calls are TRBV4-2 and TRBJ2-3; 13 bases map to TRBD2. Specimen: naive CD4+ T cells from blood. This chain's CDR3 is CASSQVLAGGPLSDTQYF. The CDR3 DNA is TGTGCCAGCAGCCAAGTACTAGCGGGGGGGCCTTTATCAGATACGCAGTATTTT.